This TCR beta chain is drawn from a study of T cells after yellow fever vaccination. CDR1 is SGHRS, CDR2 YFSETQ, per germline. The CDR3 runs 13 residues. V lost 1 base and J 7 bases, leaving 9 bases between the germline ends. TCRdb re-called the 5' RACE reads through MiXCR, storing one row per CDR3 protein. In the table there are roughly 300,000 distinct CDR3 sequences, 6.8% of which are singletons. This clonotype was seen repeatedly, ten times or more. The sequences come from PBMCs, collected roughly 47 days after the first yellow fever vaccination. The TCR originated in a man aged 18 to 35 who received the YFV17D yellow fever vaccine. The chain carries TRBV5-1 and TRBJ2-1; no firm D call. In DNA form, the CDR3 reads TGCGCCAGCAGCTTGATTCCTTGGAATGAGCAGTTCTTC. This translates into CASSLIPWNEQFF.